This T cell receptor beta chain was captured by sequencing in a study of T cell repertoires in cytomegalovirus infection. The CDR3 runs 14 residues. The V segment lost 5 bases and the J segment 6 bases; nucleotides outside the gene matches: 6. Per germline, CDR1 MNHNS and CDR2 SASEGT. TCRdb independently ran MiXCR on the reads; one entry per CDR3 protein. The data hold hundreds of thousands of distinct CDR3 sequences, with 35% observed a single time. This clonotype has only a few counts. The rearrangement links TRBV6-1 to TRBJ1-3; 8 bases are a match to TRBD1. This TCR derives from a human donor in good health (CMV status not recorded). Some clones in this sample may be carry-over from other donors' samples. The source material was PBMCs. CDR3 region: CASSNRDRPNTIYF. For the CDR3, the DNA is TGTGCCAGCAGTAACCGGGACAGGCCAAACACCATATATTTT.